This TCR beta chain was retrieved from a study of blood T cell repertoires in COVID-19. Study-level background: In each case, the material was cDNA or gDNA derived from T cells, B-cell-depleted T cells, or PBMCs.

Clones were sequenced by immunoSEQ multiplex PCR, and TCRdb holds only the in-frame ones, with some missing. The table includes about 210,000 clones, approximately 90% detected once. CDR1 and CDR2 from the germline V gene are SGHAT and FQNNGV. V dropped 3 bases and J dropped 8; count of bases not matched to a gene: 14. This CDR3 region has 16 residues. This clonotype originated in a man in his forties or fifties with acute or convalescent COVID-19. The sample taken for sequencing was peripheral blood. The chain uses TRBV11-2 and TRBJ1-1; the match to TRBD1 covers 8 bases. CDR3 coding DNA: TGTGCCAGCAGCTTCCCCAGTGGTGGGACAGGCAGGGAAGCTTTCTTT. Translation: CASSFPSGGTGREAFF.